This T cell receptor (beta chain) came from a study of T cell changes during pregnancy in multiple sclerosis. Sequencing was performed with immunoSEQ multiplex PCR; in TCRdb, only in-frame clones are kept and a portion is missing. Among some 54,000 clones listed, roughly 93% were seen once. This TCR derives from a female donor with multiple sclerosis, enrolled in a pregnancy study. Here the sequenced sample was peripheral blood, taken after pregnancy.

The CDR3 region has the DNA TGTGCCAGTAGTTATGGCGGGAAAACTGAAGCTTTCTTT. Translating it yields CASSYGGKTEAFF. The J gene is TRBJ1-1, the V gene TRBV19; D remains ambiguous. V was clipped by 5 bases and J by 5 bases, with 12 bases between them. The germline V gene encodes CDR1 LNHDA and CDR2 SQIVND (reference sequence). The CDR3 covers 13 residues.